Below are 10 T cell receptor beta chains sequenced from a single sample in a study of CD8+CD57+ T cells in acquired aplastic anemia. For CDR3 and TCR beta VDJ profiling, genomic DNA was the template used. TCRdb itself ran the reads through MiXCR, one entry per CDR3 protein. The data contain about 400,000 distinct CDR3 sequences, just under 70% of them singletons. Sequenced: sorted CD4+, CD8+, or CD8+CD57+ T cells (not recorded which) from PBMCs. The origin of the receptors is a human donor in good health, serving as a control.

The chain combines TRBV4-3 with TRBJ1-4; D unclear. The CDR3 sequence is 14 residues long. V lost 2 bases to trimming and J lost 14 bases, with 18 bases between them. Germline V gene sequence: CDR1 LGHNA, CDR2 YSLEER. In nucleotides, the CDR3 is TGCGCCAGCAGCCAACAAGCCGTTAATGAAAGGCTGTTTTTT. This translates into CASSQQAVNERLFF.

The CDR3 sequence is CSARDVKGTDTQYF. The CDR3 DNA is TGCAGTGCTAGAGATGTAAAAGGCACAGATACGCAGTATTTT. This rearrangement joins TRBV20-1 to TRBJ2-3; unclear D gene. Germline CDR1 is DFQATT and CDR2 is SNEGSKA (reference sequence). With 0 bases removed from V and 1 base from J, the gap between germline ends came to 8 bases. The CDR3 runs to 14 residues.

A note on this clonotype: The junction departs from the called germline gene at one end, perhaps through a read error. The gene calls are TRBV7-9 and TRBJ1-6; no firm D call. CDR1 SEHNR and CDR2 FQNEAQ come from the germline V gene (reference sequence). This CDR3 contains 14 residues. CDR3 in amino acids: CASSTERANYGYTF. The CDR3 DNA is TGTGCCAGCAGCACCGAGCGGGCTAACTATGGCTACACCTTT. Full variable domain (outside the CDR3, taken from reference TRBV7-9 and TRBJ1-6): DTGVSQNPRHKITKRGQNVTFRCDPISEHNRLYWYRQTLGQGPEFLTYFQNEAQLEKSRLLSDRFSAERPKGSFSTLEIQRTEQGDSAMYLCASSTERANYGYTFGNGTRLTVT.

V gene TRBV12-3 or TRBV12-4 combines with J gene TRBJ2-5, with D perhaps matching TRBD1 or TRBD2 (6 bases each). With 7 bases removed from V and 1 base from J, the gap between germline ends came to 13 bases. The length of the CDR3 is 14 residues. The chain's CDR3 is CASTGAGSQETQYF. The CDR3 DNA follows: TGTGCCAGCACGGGGGCAGGGAGCCAAGAGACCCAGTACTTC.

The chain has TRBV2 and TRBJ1-6; D unclear. The CDR3 loop spans 16 amino acids. Per germline, CDR1 SNHLY and CDR2 FYNNEI. Deletions cut 6 bases from V and 16 bases from J, with 28 bases between. The CDR3 loop reads CASSFGEGGPNSPLHF. CDR3 DNA: TGTGCCAGCAGCTTTGGTGAGGGCGGTCCGAATTCCCCTCTCCACTTT. Based on the CDR3 plus reference TRBV2 and TRBJ1-6, the full variable domain is EPEVTQTPSHQVTQMGQEVILRCVPISNHLYFYWYRQILGQKVEFLVSFYNNEISEKSEIFDDQFSVERPDGSNFTLKIRSTKLEDSAMYFCASSFGEGGPNSPLHFGNGTRLTVT.

As concerns this clonotype: At one of its ends the junction is not consistent with the germline gene, which may arise from a read error. The genes are TRBV12-3 or TRBV12-4 and TRBJ1-5; TRBD1 is a possible D gene (6 bases). The CDR3 loop spans 14 amino acids. The CDR3 region has the DNA TGTGCCAGCATCCAGGGTCTGGGGGCCAACGTCCTGACTTTT. Translating it yields CASIQGLGANVLTF.

The rearrangement uses TRBV7-6 and TRBJ2-7; 7 bases map to TRBD1. V lost 2 bases to trimming and J lost 1 base; unmatched junction nucleotides: 5. Germline lookup yields CDR1 SGHVS and CDR2 FNYEAQ. The CDR3 extends over 15 amino acids. CDR3 nucleotides: TGTGCCAGCAGCTTAAGGGGGACAGAGTCCTACGAGCAGTACTTC. As protein: CASSLRGTESYEQYF. The complete variable domain, with remaining parts taken from reference TRBV7-6 and TRBJ2-7, reads GAGVSQSPRYKVTKRGQDVALRCDPISGHVSLYWYRQALGQGPEFLTYFNYEAQQDKSGLPNDRFSAERPEGSISTLTIQRTEQRDSAMYRCASSLRGTESYEQYFGPGTRLTVT.

CDR3 region: CASSPWGRRDYNEQFF. The CDR3, as DNA: TGTGCCAGCAGCCCCTGGGGGCGTCGAGACTACAATGAGCAGTTCTTC. The chain recombines TRBV7-2 with TRBJ2-1, with TRBD1 as a possible D gene (6 bases). The CDR3 totals 16 residues. V was cut by 5 bases and J by 3 bases, with 17 bases left in between. Germline V CDR1 and CDR2: SGHTA, FQGNSA.

This clonotype has at least ten counts. This chain connects TRBV4-1 to TRBJ2-1; 10 bases map to TRBD2. Germline V gene sequence: CDR1 MGHRA, CDR2 YSYEKL. The CDR3 is made up of 15 amino acids. V dropped 1 base and J dropped 9; count of bases not matched to a gene: 6. CDR3 nucleotide sequence: TGCGCCAGCAGCCAAGTACTAGCGGGGAATAGTGAGCAGTTCTTC. It yields the protein CASSQVLAGNSEQFF.

The chain has TRBV5-4 and TRBJ2-7; 9 bases are a match to TRBD2. Germline values: CDR1 SGHNT, CDR2 YYREEE (reference sequence). With 4 bases clipped from V and 2 bases from J, the junction kept 7 bases outside the gene matches. This CDR3 is built from 15 residues. In nucleotides, the CDR3 is TGTGCCAGCAGCATCGGGACTAGCTATACCTACGAGCAGTACTTC. This translates into CASSIGTSYTYEQYF.